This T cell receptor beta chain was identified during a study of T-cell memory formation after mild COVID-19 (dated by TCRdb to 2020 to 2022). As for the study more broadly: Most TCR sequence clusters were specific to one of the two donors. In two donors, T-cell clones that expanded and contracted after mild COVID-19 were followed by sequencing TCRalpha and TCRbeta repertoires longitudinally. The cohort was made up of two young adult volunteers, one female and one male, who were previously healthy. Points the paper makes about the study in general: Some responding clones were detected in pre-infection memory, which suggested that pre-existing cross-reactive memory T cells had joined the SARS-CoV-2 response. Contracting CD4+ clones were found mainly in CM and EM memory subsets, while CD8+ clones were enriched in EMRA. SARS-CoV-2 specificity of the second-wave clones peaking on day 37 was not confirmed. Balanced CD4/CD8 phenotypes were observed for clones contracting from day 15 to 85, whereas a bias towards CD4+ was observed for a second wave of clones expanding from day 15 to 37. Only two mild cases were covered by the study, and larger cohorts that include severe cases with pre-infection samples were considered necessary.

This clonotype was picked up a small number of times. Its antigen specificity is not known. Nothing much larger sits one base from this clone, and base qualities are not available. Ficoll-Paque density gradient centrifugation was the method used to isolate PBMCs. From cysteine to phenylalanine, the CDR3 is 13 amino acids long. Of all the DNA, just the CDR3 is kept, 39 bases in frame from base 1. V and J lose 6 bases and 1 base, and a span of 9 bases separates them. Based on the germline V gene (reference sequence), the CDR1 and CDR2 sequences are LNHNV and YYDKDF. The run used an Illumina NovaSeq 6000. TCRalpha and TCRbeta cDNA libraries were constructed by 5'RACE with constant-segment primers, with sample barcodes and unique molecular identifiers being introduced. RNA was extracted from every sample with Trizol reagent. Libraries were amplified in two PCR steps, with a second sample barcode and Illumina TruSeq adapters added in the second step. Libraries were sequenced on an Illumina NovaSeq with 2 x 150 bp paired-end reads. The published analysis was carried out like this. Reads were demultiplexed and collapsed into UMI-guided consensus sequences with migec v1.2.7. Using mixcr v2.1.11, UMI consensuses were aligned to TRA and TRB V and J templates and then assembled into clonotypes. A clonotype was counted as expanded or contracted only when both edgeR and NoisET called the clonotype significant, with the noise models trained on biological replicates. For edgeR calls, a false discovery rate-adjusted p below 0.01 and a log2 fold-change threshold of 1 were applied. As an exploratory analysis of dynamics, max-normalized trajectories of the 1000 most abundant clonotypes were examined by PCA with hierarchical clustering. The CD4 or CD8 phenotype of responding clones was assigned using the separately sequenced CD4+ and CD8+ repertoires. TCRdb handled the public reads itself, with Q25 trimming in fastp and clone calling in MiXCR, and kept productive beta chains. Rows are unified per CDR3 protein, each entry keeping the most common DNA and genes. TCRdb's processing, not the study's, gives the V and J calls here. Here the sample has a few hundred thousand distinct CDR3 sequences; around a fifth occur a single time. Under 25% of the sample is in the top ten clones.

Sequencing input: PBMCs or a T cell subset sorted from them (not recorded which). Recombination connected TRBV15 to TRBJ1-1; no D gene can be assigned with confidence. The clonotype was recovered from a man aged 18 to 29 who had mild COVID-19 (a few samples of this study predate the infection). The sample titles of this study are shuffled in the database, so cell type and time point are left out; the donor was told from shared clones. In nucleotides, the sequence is TGTGCCACCAGTAGACGGGCGAACACTGAAGCTTTCTTT. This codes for CATSRRANTEAFF.